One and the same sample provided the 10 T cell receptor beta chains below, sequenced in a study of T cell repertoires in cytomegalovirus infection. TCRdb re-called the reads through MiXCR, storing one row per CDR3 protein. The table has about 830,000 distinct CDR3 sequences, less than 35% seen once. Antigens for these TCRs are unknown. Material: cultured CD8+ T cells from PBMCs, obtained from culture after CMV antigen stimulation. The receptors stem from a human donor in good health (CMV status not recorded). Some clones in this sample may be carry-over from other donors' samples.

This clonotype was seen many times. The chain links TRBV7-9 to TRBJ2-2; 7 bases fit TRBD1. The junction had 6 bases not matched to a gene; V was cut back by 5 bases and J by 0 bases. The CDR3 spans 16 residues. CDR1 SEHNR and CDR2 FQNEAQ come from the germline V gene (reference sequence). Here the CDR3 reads CASSPRQGANTGELFF. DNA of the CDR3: TGTGCCAGCAGCCCCCGACAGGGTGCGAACACCGGGGAGCTGTTTTTT.

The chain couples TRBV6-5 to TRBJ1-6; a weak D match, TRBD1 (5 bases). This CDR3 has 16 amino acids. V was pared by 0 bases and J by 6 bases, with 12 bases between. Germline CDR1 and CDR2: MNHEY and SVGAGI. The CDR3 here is CASSYSPQGLNSPLHF. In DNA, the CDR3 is TGTGCCAGCAGTTACTCGCCGCAGGGCCTTAATTCACCCCTCCACTTT.

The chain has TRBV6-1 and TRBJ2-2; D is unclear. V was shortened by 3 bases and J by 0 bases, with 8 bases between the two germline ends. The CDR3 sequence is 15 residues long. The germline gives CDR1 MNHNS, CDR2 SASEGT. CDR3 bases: TGTGCCAGCAGTGAGGACGTTGCGAACACCGGGGAGCTGTTTTTT. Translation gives CASSEDVANTGELFF.

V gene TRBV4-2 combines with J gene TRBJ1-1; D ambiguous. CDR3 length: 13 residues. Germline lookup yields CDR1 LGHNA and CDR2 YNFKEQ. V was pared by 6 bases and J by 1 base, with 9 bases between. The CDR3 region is CASSQTANTEAFF. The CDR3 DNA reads TGTGCCAGCAGTCAGACGGCGAACACTGAAGCTTTCTTT.

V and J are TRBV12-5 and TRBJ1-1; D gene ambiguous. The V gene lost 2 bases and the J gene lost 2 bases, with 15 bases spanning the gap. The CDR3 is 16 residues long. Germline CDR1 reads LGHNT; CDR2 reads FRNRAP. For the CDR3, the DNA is TGTGCTAGTGGTTTGTATCTAAGGCTTTTCAACACTGAAGCTTTCTTT. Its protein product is CASGLYLRLFNTEAFF.

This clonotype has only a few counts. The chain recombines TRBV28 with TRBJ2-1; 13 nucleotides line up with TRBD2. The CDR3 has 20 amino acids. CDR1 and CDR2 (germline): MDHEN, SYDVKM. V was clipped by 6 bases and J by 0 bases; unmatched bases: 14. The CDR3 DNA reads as TGTGCCAGCAGCGGTCCCCCAACTAGCGGGGGGGCCTACTCCTACAATGAGCAGTTCTTC. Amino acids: CASSGPPTSGGAYSYNEQFF.

The CDR3 DNA reads as TGTGCCAGCAGTTACCTCCCCCACAGGGATCAAAACTATGGCTACACCTTC. Amino acid sequence: CASSYLPHRDQNYGYTF. The gene calls are TRBV6-5 and TRBJ1-2; D might be TRBD1 (6 bases). The CDR3 covers 17 residues. Germline V lookup: CDR1 MNHEY, CDR2 SVGAGI. V lost 2 bases and J 2 bases, leaving 18 bases between the germline ends.

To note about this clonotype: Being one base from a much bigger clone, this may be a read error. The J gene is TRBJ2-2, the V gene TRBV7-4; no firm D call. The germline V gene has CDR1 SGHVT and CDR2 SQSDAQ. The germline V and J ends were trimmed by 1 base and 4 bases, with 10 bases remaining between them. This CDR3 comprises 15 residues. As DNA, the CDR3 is TGTGCCAGCAGCTTAGTCCCCTCACTCACCGGGGAGCTGTTTTTT. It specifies CASSLVPSLTGELFF.

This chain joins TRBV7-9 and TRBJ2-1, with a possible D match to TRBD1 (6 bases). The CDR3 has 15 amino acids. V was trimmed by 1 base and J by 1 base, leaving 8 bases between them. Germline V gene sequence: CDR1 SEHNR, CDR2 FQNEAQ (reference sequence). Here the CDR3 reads CASSLGDISYNEQFF. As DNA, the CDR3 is TGTGCCAGCAGCTTAGGGGACATTTCCTACAATGAGCAGTTCTTC.

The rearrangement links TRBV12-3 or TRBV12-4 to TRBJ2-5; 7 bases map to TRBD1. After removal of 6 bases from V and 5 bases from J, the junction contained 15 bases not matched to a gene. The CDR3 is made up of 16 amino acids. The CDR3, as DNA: TGTGCCAGCAGGGGCTCTAGGGGGCCAAAATGGGAGACCCAGTACTTC. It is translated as CASRGSRGPKWETQYF.